The 23 T cell receptor beta chains reported below all come from one sample, sequenced in a study of T cell responses to AZD1222 COVID-19 vaccine. Method: immunoSEQ multiplex PCR; TCRdb's copy keeps in-frame clones and lacks some. Of some 120,000 clones listed, 88% were seen once; the top ten hold around 8%. This specimen was peripheral blood, taken on day 0 of AZD1222 vaccination. The receptor set was obtained from an adult in good health.

This chain connects TRBV19 to TRBJ2-2, with D possibly called TRBD1 or TRBD2 (5 bases each). Germline V gives CDR1 LNHDA, CDR2 SQIVND (reference sequence). Trimming pared 7 bases from V and 6 bases from J, leaving 21 bases between. The CDR3 runs 16 residues. The CDR3 sequence: CASTPGFGARAGELFF. The CDR3 nucleotides read TGTGCCAGTACCCCAGGGTTCGGGGCAAGGGCCGGGGAGCTGTTTTTT.

The chain couples TRBV18 to TRBJ1-2, with 7 bases fitting TRBD1. Per germline, CDR1 KGHSH and CDR2 LQKENI. The CDR3 length is 14 residues. Trimming cost V 3 bases and J 9 bases; bases outside gene matches: 10. DNA for the CDR3: TGTGCCAGCTCACCGGGGACAGTACTCTTTAGCTACACCTTC. It encodes CASSPGTVLFSYTF.

This chain links TRBV7-2 with TRBJ2-7; TRBD2 matches at 9 bases. In germline, CDR1 is SGHTA, CDR2 FQGNSA. The CDR3 runs 15 residues. With 6 bases clipped from V and 2 bases from J, the junction kept 8 bases outside the gene matches. Here the CDR3 DNA reads TGTGCCAGCAGGAGGACTAGCGTTTCCACCTACGAGCAGTACTTC. Its protein is CASRRTSVSTYEQYF.

The V gene is TRBV28, the J gene TRBJ1-2; D unresolved. The CDR3 is made up of 14 amino acids. V lost 6 bases and J 5 bases, leaving 16 bases between the germline ends. The germline V gene has CDR1 MDHEN and CDR2 SYDVKM. Written as DNA, the CDR3 is TGTGCCAGCAGGGGAGGTCCAACGAAATATGGCTACACCTTC. Its protein is CASRGGPTKYGYTF.

A note on this clone: Other DNA sequences from this sample encode an identical CDR3 as well. The rearrangement links TRBV6-2 or TRBV6-3 to TRBJ2-2; D is undetermined. The germline gives CDR1 MNHEY, CDR2 SVGEGT. The CDR3 is 14 residues long. V lost 2 bases to trimming and J lost 3 bases, with 7 bases between them. CDR3 sequence reads: CASSYPTDTGELFF. The CDR3 DNA sequence: TGTGCCAGCAGTTACCCGACCGACACCGGGGAGCTGTTTTTT.

This chain uses TRBV21-1 with TRBJ1-1. TRBV21-1 corresponds to a pseudogene. This CDR3 has 12 amino acids. The CDR3 nucleotides read TGTGCCAGCGGGCAGGGAGGGACTGAAGCTTTCTTT. Translating it yields CASGQGGTEAFF.

The CDR3 spells CASSLGSAGTTEAFF. In nucleotides, the CDR3 is TGTGCCAGCAGTTTAGGATCCGCAGGGACGACTGAAGCTTTCTTT. The rearrangement joins TRBV28 to TRBJ1-1, with a possible D match to TRBD1 (5 bases). Deletions cut 2 bases from V and 5 bases from J, with 15 bases between. Germline V gene lookup returns CDR1 MDHEN and CDR2 SYDVKM. CDR3 length: 15 amino acids.

This chain joins TRBV10-1 and TRBJ1-2; D gene ambiguous. The length of the CDR3 is 14 residues. The V gene lost 6 bases and the J gene lost 7 bases, with 18 bases spanning the gap. Germline V lookup: CDR1 WNHNN, CDR2 SYGVQD (reference sequence). The CDR3 loop reads CASSFERDGGGYTF. The CDR3, as DNA: TGCGCCAGCAGCTTCGAAAGGGATGGCGGTGGCTACACCTTC.

The CDR3 bases are TGTGCCAGCACCCCCGGGACTAGCTTTTTCAATGAGCAGTTCTTC. Its translation: CASTPGTSFFNEQFF. The rearrangement uses TRBV6-5 and TRBJ2-1; 9 positions match TRBD2. The CDR3 sequence is 15 residues long. Germline CDR1 reads MNHEY; CDR2 reads SVGAGI. The junction had 10 bases not matched to a gene; V was cut back by 7 bases and J by 6 bases.

V is TRBV30 and J is TRBJ1-5, with TRBD1 as a possible D gene (5 bases). The length of the CDR3 is 12 residues. Trimming cost V 5 bases and J 6 bases, with 11 bases left between them. CDR1 GTSNPN and CDR2 SVGIG come from the germline V gene (reference sequence). The CDR3 is CAWAQGSQPQHF. The CDR3 DNA reads as TGTGCCTGGGCTCAGGGAAGTCAGCCCCAGCATTTT.

The chain employs TRBV18 and TRBJ1-6, with D hard to call. CDR3 length: 13 amino acids. V was pared by 3 bases and J by 10 bases, with 10 bases between. Looked up from germline, CDR1 is KGHSH and CDR2 is LQKENI. As DNA, the CDR3 is TGTGCCAGCTCACCGGGGTCGGGGTCACCCCTCCACTTT. Translated: CASSPGSGSPLHF.

The J gene is TRBJ1-5, the V gene TRBV27; 7 bases agree with TRBD1. Trimming removed 5 bases from V and 5 bases from J; junction bases left unmatched: 9. The length of the CDR3 is 15 residues. CDR1 and CDR2 from the germline V gene are MNHEY and SMNVEV (reference sequence). The CDR3 nucleotides read TGTGCCAGCAGTGCCCTGCAGGGGGGTTATCAGCCCCAGCATTTT. Translation: CASSALQGGYQPQHF.

The chain employs TRBV27 and TRBJ1-1, with D perhaps matching TRBD1 (5 bases). Per the germline V gene, CDR1 is MNHEY and CDR2 is SMNVEV (reference sequence). V gave up 6 bases and J gave up 1 base, with 12 bases separating them. This CDR3 has 14 amino acids. For the CDR3, the DNA is TGTGCCAGCAGGCGACAGAGCCCGAACACTGAAGCTTTCTTT. As protein: CASRRQSPNTEAFF.

V usage is TRBV7-2 and J usage is TRBJ1-2; D not certain. Germline-derived CDR1 and CDR2 are SGHTA and FQGNSA. With 2 bases removed from V and 4 bases from J, the gap between germline ends came to 5 bases. CDR3 length: 12 residues. DNA for the CDR3: TGTGCCAGCAGCTTAAGAGTCTATGGCTACACCTTC. As protein: CASSLRVYGYTF.

The chain joins TRBV9 to TRBJ2-1, with 9 nucleotides matching TRBD2. The CDR3 covers 16 residues. The V segment lost 3 bases and the J segment 8 bases; nucleotides outside the gene matches: 12. Germline V gene lookup returns CDR1 SGDLS and CDR2 YYNGEE. The CDR3 is CASSAGPAGGSYEQFF. The CDR3, as DNA: TGTGCCAGCAGCGCGGGCCCAGCGGGGGGTAGTTATGAGCAGTTCTTC.

The chain joins TRBV29-1 to TRBJ1-2; D is undetermined. The germline V and J ends were trimmed by 4 bases and 6 bases, with 12 bases remaining between them. The CDR3 spans 12 residues. Germline CDR1 SQVTM, CDR2 ANQGSEA. The CDR3 reads CSVAVGSDGYTF. CDR3 bases: TGCAGCGTTGCCGTGGGTTCGGATGGCTACACCTTC.

This sequence joins TRBV14 and TRBJ2-1; 10 positions agree with TRBD1. Unmatched junction bases numbered 3, after V lost 2 bases and J lost 8 bases. Germline CDR1 and CDR2: SGHDN and FVKESK. The CDR3 sequence is 14 residues long. CDR3 sequence reads: CASSQLDRGYEQFF. As DNA, the CDR3 is TGTGCCAGCAGCCAACTGGACAGGGGGTATGAGCAGTTCTTC.

V gene TRBV18 combines with J gene TRBJ1-1, with TRBD1 matching over 8 bases. The trim removed 3 bases at V and 7 bases at J, leaving 7 bases unmatched. The CDR3 loop spans 14 amino acids. The germline V gene encodes CDR1 KGHSH and CDR2 LQKENI. CDR3 sequence reads: CASSPDRVVGEAFF. The CDR3 coding sequence is TGTGCCAGCTCACCGGACAGGGTAGTTGGTGAAGCTTTCTTT. The full variable domain, with the rest looked up from reference TRBV18 and TRBJ1-1, is NAGVMQNPRHLVRRRGQEARLRCSPMKGHSHVYWYRQLPEEGLKFMVYLQKENIIDESGMPKERFSAEFPKEGPSILRIQQVVRGDSAAYFCASSPDRVVGEAFFGQGTRLTVV.

V usage is TRBV12-3 or TRBV12-4 and J usage is TRBJ2-7; D not certain. The V end was cut by 6 bases, the J end by 4 bases, with 10 bases between. This CDR3 has 12 amino acids. CDR3 sequence reads: CASSSGWYEQYF. Here the CDR3 DNA reads TGTGCCAGCAGCTCCGGGTGGTACGAGCAGTACTTC.

V gene TRBV15 combines with J gene TRBJ1-2; unclear D gene. Trimming took off 6 bases at V and 6 bases at J, with 26 bases between the two ends. The CDR3 extends over 17 amino acids. Germline V gene lookup returns CDR1 LNHNV and CDR2 YYDKDF (reference sequence). In nucleotides, the CDR3 is TGTGCCACCAGTTTAGGGCCAATTTTTTTTAGAGCCGATGGCTACACCTTC. Its translation is CATSLGPIFFRADGYTF.

The chain carries TRBV7-2 and TRBJ2-5; 9 bases are shared with TRBD2. After removal of 5 bases from V and 4 bases from J, the junction contained 11 bases not matched to a gene. CDR3 length equals 16 residues. Per the germline V gene, CDR1 is SGHTA and CDR2 is FQGNSA. CDR3 protein: CASSLGVAGAVETQYF. CDR3 nucleotide sequence: TGTGCCAGCAGCCTCGGGGTAGCGGGAGCGGTAGAGACCCAGTACTTC.

This clone was detected only once. The V call is TRBV10-3, the J call TRBJ1-1; the D is unclear. The V and J ends lost 0 bases and 4 bases respectively, with 9 bases between them. Germline CDR1 ENHRY, CDR2 SYGVKD. The CDR3 has 14 residues. This CDR3 is CAISESIFGTEAFF. The CDR3 nucleotides are TGTGCCATCAGTGAGTCTATATTTGGCACTGAAGCTTTCTTT.

The V and J genes are TRBV4-2 and TRBJ1-4, with D perhaps TRBD1 (5 bases). V was clipped by 4 bases and J by 8 bases, with 20 bases between them. Germline CDR1 reads LGHNA; CDR2 reads YNFKEQ. The CDR3 contains 16 residues. CDR3 protein: CASSRLPGQGEEKLFF. In DNA form, the CDR3 reads TGTGCCAGCAGCCGACTGCCGGGCCAGGGAGAGGAAAAACTGTTTTTT.